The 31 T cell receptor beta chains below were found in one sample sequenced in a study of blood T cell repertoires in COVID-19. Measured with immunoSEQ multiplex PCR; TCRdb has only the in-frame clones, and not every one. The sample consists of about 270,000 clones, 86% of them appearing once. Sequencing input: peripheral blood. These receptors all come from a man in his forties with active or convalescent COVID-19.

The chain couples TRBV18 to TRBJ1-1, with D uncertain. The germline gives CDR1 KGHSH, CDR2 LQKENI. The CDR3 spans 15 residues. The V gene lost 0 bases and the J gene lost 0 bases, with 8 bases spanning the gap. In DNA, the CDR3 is TGTGCCAGCTCACCACCGAACGGTTTGAACACTGAAGCTTTCTTT. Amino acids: CASSPPNGLNTEAFF.

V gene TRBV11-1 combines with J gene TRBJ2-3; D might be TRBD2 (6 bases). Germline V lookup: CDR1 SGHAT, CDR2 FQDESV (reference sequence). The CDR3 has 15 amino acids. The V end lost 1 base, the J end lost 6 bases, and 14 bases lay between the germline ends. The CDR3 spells CASSLEGRRADTQYF. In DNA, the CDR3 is TGTGCCAGCAGCTTAGAAGGCCGGAGGGCGGATACGCAGTATTTT.

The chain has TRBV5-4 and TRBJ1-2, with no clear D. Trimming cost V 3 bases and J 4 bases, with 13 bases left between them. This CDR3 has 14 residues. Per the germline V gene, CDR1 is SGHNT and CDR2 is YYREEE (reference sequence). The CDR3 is CASSSDGEVYGYTF. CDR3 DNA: TGTGCCAGCAGCTCGGACGGGGAGGTCTATGGCTACACCTTC.

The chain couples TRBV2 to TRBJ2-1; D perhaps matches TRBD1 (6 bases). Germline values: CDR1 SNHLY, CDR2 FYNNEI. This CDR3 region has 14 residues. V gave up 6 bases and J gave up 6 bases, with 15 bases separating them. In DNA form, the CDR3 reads TGTGCCAGCAGGGGGGTGGGGGCACCCAATGAGCAGTTCTTC. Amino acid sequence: CASRGVGAPNEQFF.

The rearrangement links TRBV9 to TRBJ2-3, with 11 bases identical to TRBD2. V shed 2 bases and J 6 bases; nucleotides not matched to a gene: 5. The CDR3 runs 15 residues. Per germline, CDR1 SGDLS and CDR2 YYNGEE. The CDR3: CASSVSGGALDTQYF. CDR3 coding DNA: TGTGCCAGCAGCGTTAGCGGGGGGGCTTTGGATACGCAGTATTTT.

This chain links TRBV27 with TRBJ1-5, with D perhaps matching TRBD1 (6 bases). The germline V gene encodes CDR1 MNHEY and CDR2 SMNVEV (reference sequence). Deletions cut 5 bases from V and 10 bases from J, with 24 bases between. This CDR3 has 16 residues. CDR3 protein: CASSPLTPRGLLPQHF. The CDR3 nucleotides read TGTGCCAGCAGTCCACTAACCCCCAGGGGCCTCCTCCCCCAGCATTTT.

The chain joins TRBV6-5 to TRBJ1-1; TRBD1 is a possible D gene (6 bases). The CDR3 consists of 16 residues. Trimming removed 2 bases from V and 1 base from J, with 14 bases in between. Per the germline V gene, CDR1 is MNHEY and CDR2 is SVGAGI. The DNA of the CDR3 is TGTGCCAGCAGTTACCGCCCCAGGGGAGAGAACACTGAAGCTTTCTTT. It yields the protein CASSYRPRGENTEAFF.

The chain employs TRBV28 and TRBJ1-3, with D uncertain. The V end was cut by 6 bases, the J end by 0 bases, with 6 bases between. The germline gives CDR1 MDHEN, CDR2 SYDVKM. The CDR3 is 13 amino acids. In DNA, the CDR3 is TGTGCCAGCAGCCTAAGCTCTGGAAACACCATATATTTT. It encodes CASSLSSGNTIYF.

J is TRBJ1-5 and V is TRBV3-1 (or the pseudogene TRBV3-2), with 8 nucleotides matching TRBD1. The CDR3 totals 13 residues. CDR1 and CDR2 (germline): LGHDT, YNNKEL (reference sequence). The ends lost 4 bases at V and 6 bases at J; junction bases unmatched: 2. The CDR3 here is CASSLDRGQPQHF. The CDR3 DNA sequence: TGTGCCAGCAGCCTCGACAGGGGTCAGCCCCAGCATTTT.

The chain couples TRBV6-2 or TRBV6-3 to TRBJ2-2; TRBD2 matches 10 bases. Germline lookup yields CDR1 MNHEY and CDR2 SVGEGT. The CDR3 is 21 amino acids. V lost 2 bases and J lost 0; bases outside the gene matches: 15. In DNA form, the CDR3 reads TGTGCCAGCAGTTACGGTTCTGGGACTAGCGCAAAAAGATCGAACACCGGGGAGCTGTTTTTT. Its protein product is CASSYGSGTSAKRSNTGELFF.

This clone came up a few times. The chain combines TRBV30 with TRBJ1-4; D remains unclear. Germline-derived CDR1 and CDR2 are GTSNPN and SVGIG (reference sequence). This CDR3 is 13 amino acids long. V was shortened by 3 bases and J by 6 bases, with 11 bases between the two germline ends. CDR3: CAWSDSPDEKLFF. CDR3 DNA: TGTGCCTGGAGCGACTCGCCAGATGAAAAACTGTTTTTT.

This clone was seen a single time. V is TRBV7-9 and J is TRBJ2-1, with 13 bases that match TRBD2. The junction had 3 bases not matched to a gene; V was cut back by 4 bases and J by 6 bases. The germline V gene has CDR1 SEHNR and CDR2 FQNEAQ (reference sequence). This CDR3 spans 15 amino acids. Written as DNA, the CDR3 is TGTGCCAGCAGCTCGACTAGCGGGAGGATCAATGAGCAGTTCTTC. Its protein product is CASSSTSGRINEQFF.

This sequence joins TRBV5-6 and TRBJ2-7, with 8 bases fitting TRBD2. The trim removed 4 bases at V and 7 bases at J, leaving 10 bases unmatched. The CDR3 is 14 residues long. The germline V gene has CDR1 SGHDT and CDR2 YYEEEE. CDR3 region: CASSPAGGLGEQYF. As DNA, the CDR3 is TGTGCCAGCAGCCCGGCGGGGGGTTTGGGTGAGCAGTACTTC.

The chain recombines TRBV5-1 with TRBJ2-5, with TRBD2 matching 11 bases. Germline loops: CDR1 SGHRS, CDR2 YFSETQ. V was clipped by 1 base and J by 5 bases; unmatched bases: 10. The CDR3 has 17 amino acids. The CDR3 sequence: CASSLTVVAGGRETQYF. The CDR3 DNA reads TGCGCCAGCAGCTTGACGGTCGTAGCGGGAGGGAGGGAGACCCAGTACTTC.

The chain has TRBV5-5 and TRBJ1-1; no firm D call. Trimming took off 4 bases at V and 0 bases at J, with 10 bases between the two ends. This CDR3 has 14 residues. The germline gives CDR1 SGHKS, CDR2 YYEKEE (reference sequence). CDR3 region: CASSPDKLNTEAFF. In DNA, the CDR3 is TGTGCCAGCAGCCCCGACAAGTTGAACACTGAAGCTTTCTTT.

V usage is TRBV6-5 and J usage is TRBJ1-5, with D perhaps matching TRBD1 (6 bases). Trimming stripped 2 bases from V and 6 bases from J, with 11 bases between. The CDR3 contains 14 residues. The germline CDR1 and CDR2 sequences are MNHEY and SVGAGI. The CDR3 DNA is TGTGCCAGCAGTTACCTGGGGGCTTTTCAGCCCCAGCATTTT. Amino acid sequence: CASSYLGAFQPQHF.

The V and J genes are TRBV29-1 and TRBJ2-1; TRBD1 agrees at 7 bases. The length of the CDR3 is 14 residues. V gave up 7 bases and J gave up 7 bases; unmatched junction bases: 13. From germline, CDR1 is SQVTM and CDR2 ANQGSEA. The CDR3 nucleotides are TGCAGCGGGACGGGACAGAGGGGTGGGAATGAGCAGTTCTTC. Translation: CSGTGQRGGNEQFF.

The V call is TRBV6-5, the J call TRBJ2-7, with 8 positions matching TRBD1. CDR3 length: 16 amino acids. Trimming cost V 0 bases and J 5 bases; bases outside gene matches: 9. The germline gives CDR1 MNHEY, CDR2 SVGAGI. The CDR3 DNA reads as TGTGCCAGCAGTTACTCGAGTGGACAGGGAGTTCACGAGCAGTACTTC. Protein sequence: CASSYSSGQGVHEQYF.

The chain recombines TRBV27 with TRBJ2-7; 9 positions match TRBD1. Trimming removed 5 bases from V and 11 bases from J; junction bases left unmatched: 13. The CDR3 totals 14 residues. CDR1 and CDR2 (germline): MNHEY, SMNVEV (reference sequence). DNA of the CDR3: TGTGCCAGCAGTCCCGGGACAGGGATCCGTGTTGAGTACTTC. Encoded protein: CASSPGTGIRVEYF.

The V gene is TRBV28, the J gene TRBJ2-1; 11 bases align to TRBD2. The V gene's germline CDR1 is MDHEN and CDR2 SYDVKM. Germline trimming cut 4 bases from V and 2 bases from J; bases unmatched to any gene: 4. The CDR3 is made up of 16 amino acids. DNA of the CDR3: TGTGCCAGCAGTTCGACTAGCGGGGTTCCCTACAATGAGCAGTTCTTC. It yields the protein CASSSTSGVPYNEQFF. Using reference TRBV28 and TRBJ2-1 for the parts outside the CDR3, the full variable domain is DVKVTQSSRYLVKRTGEKVFLECVQDMDHENMFWYRQDPGLGLRLIYFSYDVKMKEKGDIPEGYSVSREKKERFSLILESASTNQTSMYLCASSSTSGVPYNEQFFGPGTRLTVL.

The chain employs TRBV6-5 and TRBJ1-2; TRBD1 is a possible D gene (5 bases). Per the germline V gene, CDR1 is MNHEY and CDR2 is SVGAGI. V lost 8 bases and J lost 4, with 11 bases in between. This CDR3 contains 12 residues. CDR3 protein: CASDDRIYGYTF. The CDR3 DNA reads TGTGCCAGCGATGACAGAATCTATGGCTACACCTTC.

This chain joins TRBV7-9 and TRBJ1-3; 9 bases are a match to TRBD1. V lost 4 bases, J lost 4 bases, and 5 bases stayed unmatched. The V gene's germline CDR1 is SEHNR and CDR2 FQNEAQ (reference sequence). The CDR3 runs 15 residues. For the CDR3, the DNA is TGTGCCAGCAGCTCCGTAGGGACAGGGGGAAACACCATATATTTT. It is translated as CASSSVGTGGNTIYF.

CDR3 nucleotides: TGTGCCAGCAGACCGGGACAGCCTAATGAAAAACTGTTTTTT. It encodes CASRPGQPNEKLFF. The V and J genes are TRBV27 and TRBJ1-4, with 7 bases aligning to TRBD1. Germline assignment: CDR1 MNHEY and CDR2 SMNVEV (reference sequence). Trimming cost V 6 bases and J 3 bases; bases outside gene matches: 4. CDR3 length equals 14 residues.

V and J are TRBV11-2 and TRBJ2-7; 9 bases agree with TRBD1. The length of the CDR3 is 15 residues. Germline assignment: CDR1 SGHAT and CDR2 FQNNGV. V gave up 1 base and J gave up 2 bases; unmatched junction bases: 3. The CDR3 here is CASSLAGTGTYEQYF. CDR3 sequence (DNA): TGTGCCAGCAGCTTAGCCGGGACAGGGACCTACGAGCAGTACTTC. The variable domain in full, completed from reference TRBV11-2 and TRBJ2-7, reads EAGVAQSPRYKIIEKRQSVAFWCNPISGHATLYWYQQILGQGPKLLIQFQNNGVVDDSQLPKDRFSAERLKGVDSTLKIQPAKLEDSAVYLCASSLAGTGTYEQYFGPGTRLTVT.

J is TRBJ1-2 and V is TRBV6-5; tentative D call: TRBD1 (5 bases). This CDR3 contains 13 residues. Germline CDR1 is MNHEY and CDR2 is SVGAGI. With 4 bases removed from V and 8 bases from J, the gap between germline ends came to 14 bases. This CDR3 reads CASSSDGGRGYTF. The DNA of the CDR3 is TGTGCCAGCAGTTCGGACGGGGGTCGGGGCTACACCTTC.

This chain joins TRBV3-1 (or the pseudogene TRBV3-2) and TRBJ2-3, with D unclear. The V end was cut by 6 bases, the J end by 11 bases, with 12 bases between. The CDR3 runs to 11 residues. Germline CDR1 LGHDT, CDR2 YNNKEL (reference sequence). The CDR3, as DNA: TGTGCCAGCAGAGACACCAATGAGCAGTATTTT. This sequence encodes CASRDTNEQYF.

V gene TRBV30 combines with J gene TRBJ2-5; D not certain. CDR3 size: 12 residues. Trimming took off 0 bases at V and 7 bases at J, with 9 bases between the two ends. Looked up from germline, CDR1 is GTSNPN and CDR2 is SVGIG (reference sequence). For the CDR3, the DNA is TGTGCCTGGAGTGTAGTCACGGTGACCCAGTACTTC. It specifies CAWSVVTVTQYF.

The DNA for the CDR3 is TGCGCCAGCAGTTACCAGGGGGATGGCTACACCTTC. Translation: CASSYQGDGYTF. The chain is built from TRBV10-2 and TRBJ1-2, with 7 nucleotides matching TRBD1. CDR1 WSHSY and CDR2 SAAADI come from the germline V gene. The CDR3 spans 12 residues. After removal of 5 bases from V and 6 bases from J, the junction contained 3 bases not matched to a gene.

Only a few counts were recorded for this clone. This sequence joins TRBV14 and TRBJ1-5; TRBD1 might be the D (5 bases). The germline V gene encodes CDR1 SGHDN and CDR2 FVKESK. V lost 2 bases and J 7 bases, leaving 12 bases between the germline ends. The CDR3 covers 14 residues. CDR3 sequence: CASSQTGGNQPQHF. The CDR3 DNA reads TGTGCCAGCAGCCAAACGGGGGGGAACCAGCCCCAGCATTTT. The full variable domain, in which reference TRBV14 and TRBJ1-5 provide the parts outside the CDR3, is EAGVTQFPSHSVIEKGQTVTLRCDPISGHDNLYWYRRVMGKEIKFLLHFVKESKQDESGMPNNRFLAERTGGTYSTLKVQPAELEDSGVYFCASSQTGGNQPQHFGDGTRLSIL.

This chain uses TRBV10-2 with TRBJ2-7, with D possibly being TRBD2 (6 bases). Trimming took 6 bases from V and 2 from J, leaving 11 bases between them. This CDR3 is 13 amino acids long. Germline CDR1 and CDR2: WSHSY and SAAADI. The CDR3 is CASRRDSTYEQYF. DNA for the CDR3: TGCGCCAGCAGGAGGGACTCAACCTACGAGCAGTACTTC.

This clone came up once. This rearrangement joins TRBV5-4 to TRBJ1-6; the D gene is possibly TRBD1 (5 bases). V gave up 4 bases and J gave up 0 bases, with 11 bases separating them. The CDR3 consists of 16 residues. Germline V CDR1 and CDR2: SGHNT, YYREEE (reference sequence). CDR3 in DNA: TGTGCCAGCAGCGGGGGGGGGAGCTCCTATAATTCACCCCTCCACTTT. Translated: CASSGGGSSYNSPLHF. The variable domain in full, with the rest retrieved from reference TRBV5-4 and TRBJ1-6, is ETGVTQSPTHLIKTRGQQVTLRCSSQSGHNTVSWYQQALGQGPQFIFQYYREEENGRGNFPPRFSGLQFPNYSSELNVNALELDDSALYLCASSGGGSSYNSPLHFGNGTRLTVT.